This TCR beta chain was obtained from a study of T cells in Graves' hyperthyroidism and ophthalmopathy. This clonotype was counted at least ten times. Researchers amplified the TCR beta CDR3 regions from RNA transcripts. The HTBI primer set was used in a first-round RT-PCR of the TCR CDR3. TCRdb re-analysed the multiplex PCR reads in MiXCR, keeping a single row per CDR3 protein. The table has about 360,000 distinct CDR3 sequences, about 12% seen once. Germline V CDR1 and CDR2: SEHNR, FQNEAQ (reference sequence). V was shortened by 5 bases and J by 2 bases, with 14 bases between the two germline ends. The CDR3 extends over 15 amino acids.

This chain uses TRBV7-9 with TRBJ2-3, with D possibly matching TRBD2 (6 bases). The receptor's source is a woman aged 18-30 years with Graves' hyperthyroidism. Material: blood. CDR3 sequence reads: CASSAMEGHTDTQYF. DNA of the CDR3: TGTGCCAGCAGCGCGATGGAGGGCCACACAGATACGCAGTATTTT. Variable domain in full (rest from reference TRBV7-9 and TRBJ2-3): DTGVSQNPRHKITKRGQNVTFRCDPISEHNRLYWYRQTLGQGPEFLTYFQNEAQLEKSRLLSDRFSAERPKGSFSTLEIQRTEQGDSAMYLCASSAMEGHTDTQYFGPGTRLTVL.